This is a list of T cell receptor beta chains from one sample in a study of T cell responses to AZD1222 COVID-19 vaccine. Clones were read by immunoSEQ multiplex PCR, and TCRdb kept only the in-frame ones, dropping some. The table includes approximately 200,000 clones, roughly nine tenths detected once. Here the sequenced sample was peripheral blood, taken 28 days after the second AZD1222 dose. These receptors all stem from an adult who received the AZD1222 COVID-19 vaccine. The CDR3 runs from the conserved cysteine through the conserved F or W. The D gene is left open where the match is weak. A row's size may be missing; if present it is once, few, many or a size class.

CDR3 protein: CASSGTGGVSRGYTF
CDR3 DNA: TGTGCCAGCAGCGGCACAGGGGGCGTTTCTCGTGGCTACACCTTC
V gene: TRBV2
J gene: TRBJ1-2
clone size: -
D gene: TRBD1

CDR3 protein: CASSPQGEGEQFF
CDR3 DNA: TGTGCCAGCTCACCGCAGGGGGAGGGTGAGCAGTTCTTC
V gene: TRBV18
J gene: TRBJ2-1
clone size: -
D gene: -

CDR3 protein: CASSGPSGNTIYF
CDR3 DNA: TGTGCCAGCAGTGGCCCGTCTGGAAACACCATATATTTT
V gene: TRBV2
J gene: TRBJ1-3
clone size: once
D gene: -

CDR3 protein: CASSQDMGSYEQYF
CDR3 DNA: TGCGCCAGCAGCCAAGATATGGGGTCCTACGAGCAGTACTTC
V gene: TRBV4-1
J gene: TRBJ2-7
clone size: -
D gene: -

CDR3 protein: CASSLEPGDGYTF
CDR3 DNA: TGTGCCAGCAGCTTGGAGCCTGGGGATGGCTACACCTTC
V gene: TRBV7-8
J gene: TRBJ1-2
clone size: -
D gene: -

CDR3 protein: CASSPQIYNEQFF
CDR3 DNA: TGTGCCAGTAGTCCCCAGATCTACAATGAGCAGTTCTTC
V gene: TRBV19
J gene: TRBJ2-1
clone size: -
D gene: -

CDR3 protein: CASSVGHEQFF
CDR3 DNA: TGTGCCAGCAGCGTAGGTCATGAGCAGTTCTTC
V gene: TRBV9
J gene: TRBJ2-1
clone size: -
D gene: -

CDR3 protein: CASMAGGYSYEQYF
CDR3 DNA: TGTGCCAGCATGGCAGGGGGCTACTCCTACGAGCAGTACTTC
V gene: TRBV6-5
J gene: TRBJ2-7
clone size: -
D gene: TRBD1

CDR3 protein: CASSPLRIGRRAYEQYF
CDR3 DNA: TGTGCCAGCAGCCCCCTTCGAATTGGACGAAGAGCCTACGAGCAGTACTTC
V gene: TRBV7-6
J gene: TRBJ2-7
clone size: -
D gene: -

CDR3 protein: CASSLDSSNYGYTF
CDR3 DNA: TGTGCCAGCAGCTTAGACAGTTCTAACTATGGCTACACCTTC
V gene: TRBV7-8
J gene: TRBJ1-2
clone size: -
D gene: -

CDR3 protein: CASSYPQGGPQPQHF
CDR3 DNA: TGTGCCAGCAGTTACCCTCAGGGGGGGCCTCAGCCCCAGCATTTT
V gene: TRBV6-5
J gene: TRBJ1-5
clone size: -
D gene: TRBD1

CDR3 protein: CSASEGAPRDTQYF
CDR3 DNA: TGCAGTGCTAGTGAGGGAGCACCTAGAGATACGCAGTATTTT
V gene: TRBV20-1
J gene: TRBJ2-3
clone size: -
D gene: -

CDR3 protein: CATDRGMAGELFF
CDR3 DNA: TGTGCCACAGACCGCGGAATGGCCGGGGAGCTGTTTTTT
V gene: TRBV2
J gene: TRBJ2-2
clone size: -
D gene: -

CDR3 protein: CASSHLTGGSYEQYF
CDR3 DNA: TGTGCCAGCAGCCACTTGACAGGGGGCTCATACGAGCAGTACTTC
V gene: TRBV5-5
J gene: TRBJ2-7
clone size: once
D gene: TRBD1

CDR3 protein: CASIEGDLRGYQPQHF
CDR3 DNA: TGTGCCAGCATAGAGGGGGACCTTAGGGGTTATCAGCCCCAGCATTTT
V gene: TRBV2
J gene: TRBJ1-5
clone size: -
D gene: -

CDR3 protein: CASSEATGGRGNEQFF
CDR3 DNA: TGTGCCAGCAGTGAAGCAACGGGAGGGCGGGGCAATGAGCAGTTCTTC
V gene: TRBV6-1
J gene: TRBJ2-1
clone size: -
D gene: TRBD2

CDR3 protein: CASSYDRGGNQPQHF
CDR3 DNA: TGTGCCAGCAGTTATGACAGGGGTGGTAATCAGCCCCAGCATTTT
V gene: TRBV2
J gene: TRBJ1-5
clone size: -
D gene: TRBD1

CDR3 protein: CATSDRGSAYGYTF
CDR3 DNA: TGTGCCACCAGTGATAGAGGGTCGGCCTATGGCTACACCTTC
V gene: TRBV24-1
J gene: TRBJ1-2
clone size: -
D gene: -

CDR3 protein: CASRQEGYGTGELFF
CDR3 DNA: TGCGCCAGCAGACAGGAGGGATACGGAACCGGGGAGCTGTTTTTT
V gene: TRBV4-1
J gene: TRBJ2-2
clone size: -
D gene: -

CDR3 protein: CASSSGRGRGYTF
CDR3 DNA: TGTGCCAGCAGCAGCGGGAGGGGCAGAGGCTACACCTTC
V gene: TRBV6-5
J gene: TRBJ1-2
clone size: once
D gene: -

CDR3 protein: CASSVARGRADTGELFF
CDR3 DNA: TGTGCCAGCAGCGTAGCTCGCGGGAGGGCCGACACCGGGGAGCTGTTTTTT
V gene: TRBV9
J gene: TRBJ2-2
clone size: -
D gene: TRBD2

CDR3 protein: CASSPLTRQGADEKLFF
CDR3 DNA: TGTGCCAGCAGTCCCCTAACCCGACAGGGGGCGGATGAAAAACTGTTTTTT
V gene: TRBV28
J gene: TRBJ1-4
clone size: -
D gene: TRBD1

CDR3 protein: CASSKGLGNEQFF
CDR3 DNA: TGTGCCAGCAGTAAAGGACTAGGCAATGAGCAGTTCTTC
V gene: TRBV6-2/TRBV6-3
J gene: TRBJ2-1
clone size: -
D gene: TRBD2

CDR3 protein: CASSSTSVTYEQYF
CDR3 DNA: TGTGCCAGCAGTTCGACTAGCGTCACCTACGAGCAGTACTTC
V gene: TRBV28
J gene: TRBJ2-7
clone size: -
D gene: TRBD2

CDR3 protein: CASSHRGGPTAGELFF
CDR3 DNA: TGTGCCAGCAGTCACAGAGGGGGCCCAACTGCCGGGGAGCTGTTTTTT
V gene: TRBV3-1/TRBV3-2
J gene: TRBJ2-2
clone size: -
D gene: TRBD1

CDR3 protein: CASSESSAGGSNQPQHF
CDR3 DNA: TGTGCCAGCAGTGAAAGTTCGGCAGGGGGTTCGAATCAGCCCCAGCATTTT
V gene: TRBV6-1
J gene: TRBJ1-5
clone size: -
D gene: TRBD1

CDR3 protein: CASSVAGSWNTDTQYF
CDR3 DNA: TGTGCCAGCAGCGTAGCGGGGAGTTGGAACACAGATACGCAGTATTTT
V gene: TRBV9
J gene: TRBJ2-3
clone size: -
D gene: -

CDR3 protein: CASSPTPLLYNEQFF
CDR3 DNA: TGTGCCAGCAGCCCTACCCCTTTACTTTACAATGAGCAGTTCTTC
V gene: TRBV9
J gene: TRBJ2-1
clone size: -
D gene: -

CDR3 protein: CASSRGVATNEKLFF
CDR3 DNA: TGTGCCAGTAGTCGGGGGGTTGCAACTAATGAAAAACTGTTTTTT
V gene: TRBV19
J gene: TRBJ1-4
clone size: -
D gene: -

CDR3 protein: CASSLWAHNTEAFF
CDR3 DNA: TGTGCCAGCAGTTTATGGGCCCATAACACTGAAGCTTTCTTT
V gene: TRBV28
J gene: TRBJ1-1
clone size: -
D gene: -

CDR3 protein: CASMRAVGVDEQFF
CDR3 DNA: TGTGCCAGCATGCGTGCGGTGGGGGTTGATGAGCAGTTCTTC
V gene: TRBV11-2
J gene: TRBJ2-1
clone size: -
D gene: -

CDR3 protein: CASSPNLGTEAFF
CDR3 DNA: TGCGCCAGCAGTCCGAACTTAGGGACTGAAGCTTTCTTT
V gene: TRBV23-1
J gene: TRBJ1-1
clone size: -
D gene: -

CDR3 protein: CASSLDGTGGGEQYF
CDR3 DNA: TGTGCCAGCAGCTTAGATGGCACAGGGGGCGGCGAGCAGTACTTC
V gene: TRBV11-2
J gene: TRBJ2-7
clone size: once
D gene: TRBD1

CDR3 protein: CASSLAALDTQYF
CDR3 DNA: TGTGCCAGCAGCTTAGCCGCCCTAGATACGCAGTATTTT
V gene: TRBV7-3
J gene: TRBJ2-3
clone size: -
D gene: -

CDR3 protein: CASSLSPGGIEQFF
CDR3 DNA: TGTGCCAGCAGCTTAAGCCCAGGGGGTATTGAGCAGTTCTTC
V gene: TRBV2
J gene: TRBJ2-1
clone size: -
D gene: TRBD1

CDR3 protein: CASSLNSIVSKNIQYF
CDR3 DNA: TGTGCCAGCAGCCTAAACAGTATCGTTTCCAAAAACATTCAGTACTTC
V gene: TRBV3-1/TRBV3-2
J gene: TRBJ2-4
clone size: -
D gene: -

CDR3 protein: CASSVLVVEQYF
CDR3 DNA: TGTGCCAGCAGCGTACTAGTCGTCGAGCAGTACTTC
V gene: TRBV2
J gene: TRBJ2-7
clone size: -
D gene: -

CDR3 protein: CASSPVRLQREAKNIQYF
CDR3 DNA: TGTGCCAGCAGCCCTGTCAGGCTCCAACGGGAAGCCAAAAACATTCAGTACTTC
V gene: TRBV11-2
J gene: TRBJ2-4
clone size: -
D gene: -

CDR3 protein: CASSYSRGRIEGYTF
CDR3 DNA: TGTGCCAGCAGTTACTCGAGAGGGAGGATAGAGGGCTACACCTTC
V gene: TRBV6-5
J gene: TRBJ1-2
clone size: few
D gene: -

CDR3 protein: CASSLDASSSYNEQFF
CDR3 DNA: TGTGCCAGCAGCTTAGACGCTTCTAGCTCCTACAATGAGCAGTTCTTC
V gene: TRBV7-6
J gene: TRBJ2-1
clone size: -
D gene: -

CDR3 protein: CASSSLRGGQPQHF
CDR3 DNA: TGTGCCAGCAGCTCCCTCAGGGGGGGTCAGCCCCAGCATTTT
V gene: TRBV7-3
J gene: TRBJ1-5
clone size: -
D gene: TRBD1

CDR3 protein: CASRGPLSSYNSPLHF
CDR3 DNA: TGTGCCAGCAGGGGACCCTTGAGCTCCTATAATTCACCCCTCCACTTT
V gene: TRBV2
J gene: TRBJ1-6
clone size: -
D gene: -

CDR3 protein: CSSTGLSYNEQFF
CDR3 DNA: TGCAGCTCGACAGGACTCTCCTACAATGAGCAGTTCTTC
V gene: TRBV29-1
J gene: TRBJ2-1
clone size: -
D gene: -

CDR3 protein: CASSLDHESWYTGELFF
CDR3 DNA: TGTGCCAGCAGCTTAGATCATGAGAGTTGGTACACCGGGGAGCTGTTTTTT
V gene: TRBV7-8
J gene: TRBJ2-2
clone size: -
D gene: -

CDR3 protein: CASSRTGGTEAFF
CDR3 DNA: TGTGCCAGCAGCCGTACAGGGGGCACTGAAGCTTTCTTT
V gene: TRBV13
J gene: TRBJ1-1
clone size: -
D gene: TRBD1

CDR3 protein: CASSARGPNYGYTF
CDR3 DNA: TGTGCCAGCAGCGCCAGGGGGCCAAACTATGGCTACACCTTC
V gene: TRBV2
J gene: TRBJ1-2
clone size: -
D gene: TRBD1

CDR3 protein: CASRRLAGPPYEQYF
CDR3 DNA: TGTGCCAGCAGGAGACTAGCGGGACCCCCCTACGAGCAGTACTTC
V gene: TRBV27
J gene: TRBJ2-7
clone size: -
D gene: TRBD2

CDR3 protein: CASSLWTSDYEQYF
CDR3 DNA: TGTGCCAGCAGCTTGTGGACTAGCGACTACGAGCAGTACTTC
V gene: TRBV5-4
J gene: TRBJ2-7
clone size: -
D gene: TRBD2

CDR3 protein: CASSEGLGELFF
CDR3 DNA: TGTGCCAGCAGTGAAGGACTCGGAGAGCTGTTTTTT
V gene: TRBV2
J gene: TRBJ2-2
clone size: -
D gene: -

CDR3 protein: CATSDRQGKGNTEAFF
CDR3 DNA: TGTGCCACCAGTGACCGACAGGGGAAGGGGAACACTGAAGCTTTCTTT
V gene: TRBV24-1
J gene: TRBJ1-1
clone size: -
D gene: TRBD1

CDR3 protein: CASSRGNTEAFF
CDR3 DNA: TGTGCCAGCAGCCGGGGGAACACTGAAGCTTTCTTT
V gene: TRBV3-1/TRBV3-2
J gene: TRBJ1-1
clone size: -
D gene: -